These 8 T cell receptor beta chains share one sample of origin, sequenced in a study of blood T cell repertoires in COVID-19. Data came from immunoSEQ multiplex PCR; TCRdb stores just in-frame clones and leaves some out. The sample yields 150,000 to 200,000 clones, roughly nine tenths seen once. The source material was peripheral blood. These receptors were taken from a young man who had recovered from COVID-19.

V is TRBV5-4 and J is TRBJ1-1; D is uncertain. CDR3 size: 14 residues. The V gene lost 4 bases and the J gene lost 1 base, with 11 bases spanning the gap. Germline V gives CDR1 SGHNT, CDR2 YYREEE (reference sequence). The DNA for the CDR3 is TGTGCCAGCAGCCCCGACATCGGGAACACTGAAGCTTTCTTT. Protein sequence: CASSPDIGNTEAFF. The complete variable domain, with remaining parts taken from reference TRBV5-4 and TRBJ1-1, reads ETGVTQSPTHLIKTRGQQVTLRCSSQSGHNTVSWYQQALGQGPQFIFQYYREEENGRGNFPPRFSGLQFPNYSSELNVNALELDDSALYLCASSPDIGNTEAFFGQGTRLTVV.

This rearrangement joins TRBV19 to TRBJ2-5, with TRBD2 as a possible D gene (7 bases). The CDR3 has 14 amino acids. The germline V gene has CDR1 LNHDA and CDR2 SQIVND (reference sequence). Trimming cost V 3 bases and J 5 bases, with 13 bases left between them. The CDR3 sequence is CASSIGRGGETQYF. DNA for the CDR3: TGTGCCAGTAGTATTGGCAGGGGAGGGGAGACCCAGTACTTC.

The gene calls are TRBV18 and TRBJ1-6; TRBD1 aligns across 7 bases. Germline CDR1 is KGHSH and CDR2 is LQKENI. CDR3 size: 17 residues. The V and J ends lost 5 bases and 5 bases, in that order; junction bases with no gene match: 12. The CDR3: CASSSALLTGHNSPLHF. The CDR3 DNA reads TGTGCCAGCTCAAGTGCCCTCCTGACAGGGCATAATTCACCCCTCCACTTT.

The V and J genes are TRBV27 and TRBJ2-2; 7 bases line up with TRBD1. Germline V gene sequence: CDR1 MNHEY, CDR2 SMNVEV (reference sequence). The length of the CDR3 is 15 residues. The junction had 8 bases not matched to a gene; V was cut back by 5 bases and J by 5 bases. CDR3 DNA sequence: TGTGCCAGCAGTATAAACAGGGGTCGGACCGGGGAGCTGTTTTTT. Its translation is CASSINRGRTGELFF.

The chain combines TRBV6-5 with TRBJ2-1, with 8 bases that match TRBD2. J gave up 4 bases and V 2 bases, and 4 bases lay outside the gene matches. CDR1 MNHEY and CDR2 SVGAGI come from the germline V gene. There are 15 residues in the CDR3. CDR3 loop: CASSYASGPYNEQFF. For the CDR3, the DNA is TGTGCCAGCAGTTACGCTAGCGGGCCATACAATGAGCAGTTCTTC.

This clone has a single count. The chain employs TRBV5-1 and TRBJ1-1, with D maybe TRBD1 (5 bases). Germline CDR1 and CDR2: SGHRS and YFSETQ. CDR3 length equals 15 residues. V was cut by 3 bases and J by 3 bases, with 15 bases left in between. The CDR3, as DNA: TGCGCCAGCAGCTCACTCGGGCGGGGGGACACTGAAGCTTTCTTT. This sequence encodes CASSSLGRGDTEAFF.

The chain links TRBV15 to TRBJ1-1; D may be TRBD1 (5 bases). V gave up 0 bases and J gave up 1 base, with 9 bases separating them. This CDR3 is 15 amino acids long. Germline V gene data show CDR1 as LNHNV and CDR2 as YYDKDF (reference sequence). The CDR3 spells CATSRDLQANTEAFF. DNA of the CDR3: TGTGCCACCAGCAGAGATTTACAGGCGAACACTGAAGCTTTCTTT.

With regard to this clone: Compared with germline, one end of the junction differs, possibly owing to a read error. The rearrangement links TRBV18 to TRBJ2-3; D is perhaps TRBD2 (6 bases). CDR3 length: 11 amino acids. From germline, CDR1 is KGHSH and CDR2 LQKENI. In DNA form, the CDR3 reads TGTGCCAGCTCACGGGACGGGAGTAGCGATTTT. This gives the protein CASSRDGSSDF. The full variable domain, rest sourced from reference TRBV18 and TRBJ2-3, is NAGVMQNPRHLVRRRGQEARLRCSPMKGHSHVYWYRQLPEEGLKFMVYLQKENIIDESGMPKERFSAEFPKEGPSILRIQQVVRGDSAAYFCASSRDGSSDFGPGTRLTVL.